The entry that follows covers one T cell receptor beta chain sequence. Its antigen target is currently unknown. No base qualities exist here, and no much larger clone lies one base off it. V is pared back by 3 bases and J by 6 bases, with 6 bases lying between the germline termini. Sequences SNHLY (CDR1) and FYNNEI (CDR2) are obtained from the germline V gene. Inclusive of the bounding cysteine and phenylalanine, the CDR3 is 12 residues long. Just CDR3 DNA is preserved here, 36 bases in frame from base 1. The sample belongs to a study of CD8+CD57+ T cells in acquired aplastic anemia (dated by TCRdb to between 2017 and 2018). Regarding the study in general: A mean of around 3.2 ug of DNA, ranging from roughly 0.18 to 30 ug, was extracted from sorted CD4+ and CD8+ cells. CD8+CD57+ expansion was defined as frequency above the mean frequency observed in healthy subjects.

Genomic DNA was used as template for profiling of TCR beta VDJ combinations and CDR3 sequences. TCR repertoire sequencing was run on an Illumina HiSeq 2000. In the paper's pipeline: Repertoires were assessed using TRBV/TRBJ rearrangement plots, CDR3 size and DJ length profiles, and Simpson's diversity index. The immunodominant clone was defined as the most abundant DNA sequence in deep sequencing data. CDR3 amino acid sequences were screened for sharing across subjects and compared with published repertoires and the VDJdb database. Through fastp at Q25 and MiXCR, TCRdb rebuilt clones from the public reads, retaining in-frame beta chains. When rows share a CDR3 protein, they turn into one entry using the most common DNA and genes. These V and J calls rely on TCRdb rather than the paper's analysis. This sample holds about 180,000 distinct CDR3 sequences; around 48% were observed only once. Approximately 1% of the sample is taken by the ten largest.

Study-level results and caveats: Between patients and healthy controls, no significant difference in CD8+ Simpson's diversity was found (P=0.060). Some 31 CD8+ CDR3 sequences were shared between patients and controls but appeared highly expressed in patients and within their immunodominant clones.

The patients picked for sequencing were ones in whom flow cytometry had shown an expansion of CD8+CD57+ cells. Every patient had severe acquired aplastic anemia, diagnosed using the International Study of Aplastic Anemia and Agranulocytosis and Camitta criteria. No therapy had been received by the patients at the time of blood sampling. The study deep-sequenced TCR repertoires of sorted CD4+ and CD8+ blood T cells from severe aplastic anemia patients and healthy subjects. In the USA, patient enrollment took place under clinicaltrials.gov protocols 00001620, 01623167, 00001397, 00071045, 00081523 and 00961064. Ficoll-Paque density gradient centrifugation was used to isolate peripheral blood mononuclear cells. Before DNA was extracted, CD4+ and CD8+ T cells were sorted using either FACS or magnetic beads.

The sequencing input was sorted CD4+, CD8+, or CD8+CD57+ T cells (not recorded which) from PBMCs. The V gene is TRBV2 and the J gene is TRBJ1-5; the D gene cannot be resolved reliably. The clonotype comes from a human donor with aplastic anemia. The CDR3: CASSDAIQPQHF. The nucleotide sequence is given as TGTGCCAGCAGTGATGCCATTCAGCCCCAGCATTTT.